The present TCR beta chain was sequenced within a study of technical replicates of blood from a few donors. The data were produced by immunoSEQ multiplex PCR, yet TCRdb's version contains in-frame clones alone and is incomplete. The sample includes 60,000 to 90,000 clones, nearly 97% seen only once; the top ten take approximately 0.24%. The sequenced material came from T cells isolated from PBMCs. The clonotype was recovered from a human donor in good health.

This CDR3 reads CASSQDSEGYEQYF. CDR3 DNA: TGTGCCAGCAGCCAAGATTCGGAGGGTTACGAGCAGTACTTC. This chain connects TRBV14 to TRBJ2-7; D possibly corresponds to TRBD2 (6 bases). CDR3 length equals 14 residues. Trimming shortened V by 0 bases and J by 4 bases, and 10 bases separated the two germline ends. Germline-derived CDR1 and CDR2 are SGHDN and FVKESK.